Shown below are 4 T cell receptor beta chains from a single sample sequenced in a study of shared T cell receptors in the human thymus. Clones were sequenced by immunoSEQ multiplex PCR, and TCRdb holds only the in-frame ones, with some missing. The table shows more than 550,000 clones, with about 89% occurring only once. This same sample was also taken into another study, of human thymus T cells.

The sequencing sample was made of thymocytes. The receptor source for this set is a boy under three years old with a congenital heart defect.

The genes are TRBV2 and TRBJ1-1; 8 nucleotides agree with TRBD1. The CDR3 has 14 residues. Trimming cost V 5 bases and J 2 bases; bases outside gene matches: 4. CDR1 is SNHLY, CDR2 FYNNEI, per germline. CDR3 amino acids: CASSRQGRNTEAFF. In nucleotides, the CDR3 is TGTGCCAGCAGTCGACAGGGGCGCAACACTGAAGCTTTCTTT.

The CDR3 sequence is CASSTGLATNTGELFF. CDR3 DNA: TGCGCCAGCAGCACCGGACTAGCCACGAACACCGGGGAGCTGTTTTTT. The chain is built from TRBV4-3 and TRBJ2-2, with 8 bases identical to TRBD2. The ends lost 5 bases at V and 0 bases at J; junction bases unmatched: 5. The CDR3 is 16 amino acids. CDR1 LGHNA and CDR2 YSLEER come from the germline V gene.

The V and J genes are TRBV12-5 and TRBJ1-2; tentative D call: TRBD1 (6 bases). CDR3 length: 13 amino acids. V was shortened by 5 bases and J by 6 bases, with 13 bases between the two germline ends. Germline V gene data show CDR1 as LGHNT and CDR2 as FRNRAP. The CDR3 loop is CASGRMTGNGYTF. The DNA of the CDR3 is TGTGCTAGTGGTCGTATGACAGGCAATGGCTACACCTTC.

In DNA form, the CDR3 reads TGTGCCAGCAGCTTACCGGGACAGGGGGCTAACGAGCAGTACTTC. Amino acids: CASSLPGQGANEQYF. This chain connects TRBV7-8 to TRBJ2-7, with TRBD1 matching over 12 bases. The CDR3 runs 15 residues. Germline V gene lookup returns CDR1 SGHVS and CDR2 FQNEAQ. The V gene end was trimmed by 2 bases and the J gene end by 5 bases; junction bases not matched to a gene: 4.